The rows below give T cell receptor beta chains drawn from one sample of a study of shared clonotypes between healthy human individuals. TCRdb keeps only in-frame clones here, not all; method: immunoSEQ multiplex PCR. Of millions of clones in the sample, roughly 94% are singletons; the top ten hold 0.13%. Sequencing was done on a sample of naive CD4+ T cells sorted from blood. The receptors come from a man between 18 and 29 years old in good health. CDR3s include the opening cysteine and the closing phenylalanine or tryptophan. D genes are given only for firm matches. Some rows have no size entry. The others give once, few or many, or a class for an expanded clone.

d_gene: TRBD1; v_gene: TRBV5-4; len: 16; abundance: .; j_gene: TRBJ1-6; CDR3nt: TGTGCCAGCAGCTCTCGGACAGGGGGCTCTAATTCACCCCTCCACTTT; CDR3aa: CASSSRTGGSNSPLHF
d_gene: .; v_gene: TRBV5-4; len: 12; abundance: .; j_gene: TRBJ2-7; CDR3nt: TGTGCCAGCAGCTTCGGCTTTAGCGAGCAGTACTTC; CDR3aa: CASSFGFSEQYF
d_gene: TRBD1; v_gene: TRBV7-9; len: 14; abundance: .; j_gene: TRBJ1-1; CDR3nt: TGTGCCAGCAGCATCCAGGGGGAAAACACTGAAGCTTTCTTT; CDR3aa: CASSIQGENTEAFF
d_gene: .; v_gene: TRBV2; len: 14; abundance: once; j_gene: TRBJ2-5; CDR3nt: TGTGCCAGCAGAGACACTGCGTACCAAGAGACCCAGTACTTC; CDR3aa: CASRDTAYQETQYF
d_gene: TRBD2; v_gene: TRBV5-1; len: 16; abundance: .; j_gene: TRBJ2-1; CDR3nt: TGCGCCAGCAGCTTGGAACGGACTAGCGGGAGGAATGAGCAGTTCTTC; CDR3aa: CASSLERTSGRNEQFF
d_gene: .; v_gene: TRBV6-5; len: 15; abundance: .; j_gene: TRBJ2-7; CDR3nt: TGTGCCAGCAGTTGGCAACAGGGTCGGGGCTACGAGCAGTACTTC; CDR3aa: CASSWQQGRGYEQYF
d_gene: .; v_gene: TRBV28; len: 13; abundance: .; j_gene: TRBJ1-1; CDR3nt: TGTGCCAGCACCATACAGAGTAACACTGAAGCTTTCTTT; CDR3aa: CASTIQSNTEAFF
d_gene: TRBD1; v_gene: TRBV28; len: 14; abundance: .; j_gene: TRBJ2-4; CDR3nt: TGTGCCACCAAAACCGGGACAGGGTATGCCATTCAGTACTTC; CDR3aa: CATKTGTGYAIQYF
d_gene: .; v_gene: TRBV10-3; len: 14; abundance: .; j_gene: TRBJ1-5; CDR3nt: TGTGCCATCGCCCGTGAGGGGAGCAATCAGCCCCAGCATTTT; CDR3aa: CAIAREGSNQPQHF
d_gene: .; v_gene: TRBV11-2; len: 13; abundance: .; j_gene: TRBJ2-7; CDR3nt: TGTGCCAGCAGCTTTTACGACTTCTACGAGCAGTACTTC; CDR3aa: CASSFYDFYEQYF